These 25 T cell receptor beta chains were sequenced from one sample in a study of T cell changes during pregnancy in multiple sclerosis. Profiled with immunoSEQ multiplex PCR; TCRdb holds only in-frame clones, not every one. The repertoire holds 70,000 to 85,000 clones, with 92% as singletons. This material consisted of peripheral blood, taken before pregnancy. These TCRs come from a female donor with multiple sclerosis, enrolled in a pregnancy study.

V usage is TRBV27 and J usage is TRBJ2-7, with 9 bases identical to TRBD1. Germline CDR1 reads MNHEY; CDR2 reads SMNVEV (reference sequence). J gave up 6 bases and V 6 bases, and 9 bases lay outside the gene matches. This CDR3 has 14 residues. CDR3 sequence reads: CASSPGQGTLEQYF. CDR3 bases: TGTGCCAGCAGCCCGGGACAGGGAACGCTCGAGCAGTACTTC.

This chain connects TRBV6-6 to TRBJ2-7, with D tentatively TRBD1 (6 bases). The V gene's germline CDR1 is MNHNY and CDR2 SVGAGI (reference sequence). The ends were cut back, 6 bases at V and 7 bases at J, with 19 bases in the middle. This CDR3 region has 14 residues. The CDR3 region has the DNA TGTGCCAGCAGGGCAACCCAGGGGAAGCGGGAGCAGTACTTC. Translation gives CASRATQGKREQYF.

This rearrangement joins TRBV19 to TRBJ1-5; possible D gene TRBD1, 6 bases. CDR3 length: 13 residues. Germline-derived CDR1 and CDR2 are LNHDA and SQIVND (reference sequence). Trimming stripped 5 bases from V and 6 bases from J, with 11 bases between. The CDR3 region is CASSPQGIQPQHF. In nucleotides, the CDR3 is TGTGCCAGTAGTCCACAGGGAATTCAGCCCCAGCATTTT.

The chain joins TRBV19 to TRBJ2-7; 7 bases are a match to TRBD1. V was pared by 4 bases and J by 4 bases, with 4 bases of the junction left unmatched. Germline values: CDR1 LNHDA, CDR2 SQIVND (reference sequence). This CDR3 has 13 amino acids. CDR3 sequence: CASSTYRGYEQYF. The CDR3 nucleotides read TGTGCCAGTAGTACCTACAGGGGTTACGAGCAGTACTTC.

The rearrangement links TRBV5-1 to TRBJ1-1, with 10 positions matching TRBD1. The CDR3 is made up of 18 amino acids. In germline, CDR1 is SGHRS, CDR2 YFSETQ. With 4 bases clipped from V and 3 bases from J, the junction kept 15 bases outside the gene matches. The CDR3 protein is CASSSPGDRGQPDTEAFF. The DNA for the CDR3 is TGCGCCAGCAGCAGTCCCGGGGACAGGGGTCAGCCGGACACTGAAGCTTTCTTT.

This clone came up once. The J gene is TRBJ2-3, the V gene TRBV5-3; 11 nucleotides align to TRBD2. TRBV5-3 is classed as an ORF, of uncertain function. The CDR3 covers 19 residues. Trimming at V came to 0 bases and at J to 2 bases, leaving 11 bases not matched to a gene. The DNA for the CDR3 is TGTGCCAGAAGCTTGGCCCTAGCGGGGGGTATAAAAATCACAGATACGCAGTATTTT. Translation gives CARSLALAGGIKITDTQYF.

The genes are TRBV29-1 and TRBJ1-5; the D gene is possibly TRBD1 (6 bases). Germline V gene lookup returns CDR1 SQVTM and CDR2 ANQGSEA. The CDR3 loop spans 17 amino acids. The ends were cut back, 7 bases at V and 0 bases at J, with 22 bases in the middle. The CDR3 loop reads CSGTTTGDGVSNQPQHF. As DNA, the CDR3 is TGCAGCGGCACAACGACAGGCGACGGGGTTAGCAATCAGCCCCAGCATTTT.

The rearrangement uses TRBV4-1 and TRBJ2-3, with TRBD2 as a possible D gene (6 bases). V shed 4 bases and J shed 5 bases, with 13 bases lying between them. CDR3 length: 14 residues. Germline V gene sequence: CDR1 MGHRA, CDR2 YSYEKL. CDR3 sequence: CASSPRDSVDTQYF. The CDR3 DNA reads TGCGCCAGCAGCCCCCGGGACTCGGTAGATACGCAGTATTTT.

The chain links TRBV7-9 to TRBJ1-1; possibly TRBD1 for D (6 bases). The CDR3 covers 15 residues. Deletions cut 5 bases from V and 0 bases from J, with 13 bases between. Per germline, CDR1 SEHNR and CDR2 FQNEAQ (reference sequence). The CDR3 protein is CASSPRGYMNTEAFF. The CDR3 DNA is TGTGCCAGCAGCCCCAGGGGATACATGAACACTGAAGCTTTCTTT. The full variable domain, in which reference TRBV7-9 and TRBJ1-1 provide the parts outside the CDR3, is DTGVSQNPRHKITKRGQNVTFRCDPISEHNRLYWYRQTLGQGPEFLTYFQNEAQLEKSRLLSDRFSAERPKGSFSTLEIQRTEQGDSAMYLCASSPRGYMNTEAFFGQGTRLTVV.

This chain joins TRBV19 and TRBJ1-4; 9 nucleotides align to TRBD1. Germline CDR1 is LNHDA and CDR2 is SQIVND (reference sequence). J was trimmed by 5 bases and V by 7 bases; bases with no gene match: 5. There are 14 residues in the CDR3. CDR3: CASKKGQGNEKLFF. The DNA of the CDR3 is TGTGCCAGTAAGAAGGGACAGGGCAATGAAAAACTGTTTTTT. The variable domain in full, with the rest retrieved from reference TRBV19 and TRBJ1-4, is DGGITQSPKYLFRKEGQNVTLSCEQNLNHDAMYWYRQDPGQGLRLIYYSQIVNDFQKGDIAEGYSVSREKKESFPLTVTSAQKNPTAFYLCASKKGQGNEKLFFGSGTQLSVL.

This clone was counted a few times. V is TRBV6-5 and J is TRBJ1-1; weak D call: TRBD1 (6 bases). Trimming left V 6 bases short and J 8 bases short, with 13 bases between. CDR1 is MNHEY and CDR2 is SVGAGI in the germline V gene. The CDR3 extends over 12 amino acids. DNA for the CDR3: TGTGCCAGCAGCCTACGGGGGGCCGAAGCTTTCTTT. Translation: CASSLRGAEAFF.

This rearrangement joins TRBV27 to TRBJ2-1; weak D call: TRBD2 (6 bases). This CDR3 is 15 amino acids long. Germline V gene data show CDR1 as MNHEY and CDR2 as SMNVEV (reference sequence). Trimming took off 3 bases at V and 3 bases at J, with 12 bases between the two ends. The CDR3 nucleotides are TGTGCCAGCAGTTTTAGCGGAAGGAACTACAATGAGCAGTTCTTC. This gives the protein CASSFSGRNYNEQFF.

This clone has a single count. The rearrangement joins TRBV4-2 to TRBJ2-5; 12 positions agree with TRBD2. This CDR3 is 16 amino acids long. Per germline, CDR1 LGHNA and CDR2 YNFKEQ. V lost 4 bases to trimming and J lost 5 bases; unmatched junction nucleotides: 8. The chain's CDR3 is CASSRTTSGGWETQYF. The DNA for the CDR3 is TGTGCCAGCAGCCGCACGACTAGCGGGGGCTGGGAGACCCAGTACTTC.

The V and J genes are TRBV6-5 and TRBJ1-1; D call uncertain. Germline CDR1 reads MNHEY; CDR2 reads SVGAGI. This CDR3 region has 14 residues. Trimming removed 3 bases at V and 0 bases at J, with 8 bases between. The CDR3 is CASSYGPVNTEAFF. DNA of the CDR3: TGTGCCAGCAGTTATGGGCCGGTGAACACTGAAGCTTTCTTT.

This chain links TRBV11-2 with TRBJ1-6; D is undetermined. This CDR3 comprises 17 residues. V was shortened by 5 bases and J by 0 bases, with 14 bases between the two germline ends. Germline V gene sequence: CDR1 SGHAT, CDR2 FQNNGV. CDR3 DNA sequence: TGTGCCAGCAGCCGAGGAGTGGAGAGCTCCTATAATTCACCCCTCCACTTT. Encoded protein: CASSRGVESSYNSPLHF.

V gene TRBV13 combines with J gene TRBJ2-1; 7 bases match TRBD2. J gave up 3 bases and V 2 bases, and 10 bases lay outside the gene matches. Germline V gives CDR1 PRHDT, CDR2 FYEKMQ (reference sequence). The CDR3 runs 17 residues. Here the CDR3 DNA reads TGTGCCAGCAGCTTACACACCGGGGGGAAAAACTACAATGAGCAGTTCTTC. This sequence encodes CASSLHTGGKNYNEQFF.

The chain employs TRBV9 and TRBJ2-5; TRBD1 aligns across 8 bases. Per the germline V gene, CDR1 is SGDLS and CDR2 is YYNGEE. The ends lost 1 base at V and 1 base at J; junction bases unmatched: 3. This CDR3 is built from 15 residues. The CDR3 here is CASSVRDRTQETQYF. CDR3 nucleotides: TGTGCCAGCAGCGTACGGGACAGGACCCAAGAGACCCAGTACTTC.

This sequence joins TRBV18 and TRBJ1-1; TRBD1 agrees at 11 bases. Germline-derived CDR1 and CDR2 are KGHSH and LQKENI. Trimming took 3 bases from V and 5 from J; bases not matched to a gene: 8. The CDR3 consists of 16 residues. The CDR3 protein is CASSPRDRGTGTEAFF. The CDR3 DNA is TGTGCCAGCTCACCCCGGGACAGGGGGACGGGGACTGAAGCTTTCTTT.

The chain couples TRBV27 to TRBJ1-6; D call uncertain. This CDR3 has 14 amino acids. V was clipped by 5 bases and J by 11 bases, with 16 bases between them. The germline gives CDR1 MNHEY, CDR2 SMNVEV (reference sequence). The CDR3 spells CASSVVRGSAPLHF. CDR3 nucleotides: TGTGCCAGCAGTGTGGTCCGTGGTTCGGCACCCCTCCACTTT.

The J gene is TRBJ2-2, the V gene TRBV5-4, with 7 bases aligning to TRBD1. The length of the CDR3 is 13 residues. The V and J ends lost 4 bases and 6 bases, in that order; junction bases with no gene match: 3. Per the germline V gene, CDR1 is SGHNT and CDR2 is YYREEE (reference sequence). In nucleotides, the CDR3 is TGTGCCAGCAGCCGACAGGGATCCGGGGAGCTGTTTTTT. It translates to CASSRQGSGELFF.

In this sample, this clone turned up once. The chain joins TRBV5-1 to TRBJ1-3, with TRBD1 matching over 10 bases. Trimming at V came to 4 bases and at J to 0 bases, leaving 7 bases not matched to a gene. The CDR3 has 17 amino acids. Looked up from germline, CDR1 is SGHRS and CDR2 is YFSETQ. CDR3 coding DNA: TGCGCCAGCAGCAGAGGACAGGGGGTAAACTCTGGAAACACCATATATTTT. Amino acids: CASSRGQGVNSGNTIYF. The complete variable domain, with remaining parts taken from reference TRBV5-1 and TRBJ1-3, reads KAGVTQTPRYLIKTRGQQVTLSCSPISGHRSVSWYQQTPGQGLQFLFEYFSETQRNKGNFPGRFSGRQFSNSRSEMNVSTLELGDSALYLCASSRGQGVNSGNTIYFGEGSWLTVV.

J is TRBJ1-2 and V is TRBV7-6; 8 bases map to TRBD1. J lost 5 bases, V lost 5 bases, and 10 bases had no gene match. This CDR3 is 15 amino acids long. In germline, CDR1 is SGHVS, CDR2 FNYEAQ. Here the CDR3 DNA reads TGTGCCAGCAGCCCCACAGGGGGACAGCTGTATGGCTACACCTTC. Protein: CASSPTGGQLYGYTF. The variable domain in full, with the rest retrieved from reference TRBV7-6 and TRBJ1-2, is GAGVSQSPRYKVTKRGQDVALRCDPISGHVSLYWYRQALGQGPEFLTYFNYEAQQDKSGLPNDRFSAERPEGSISTLTIQRTEQRDSAMYRCASSPTGGQLYGYTFGSGTRLTVV.

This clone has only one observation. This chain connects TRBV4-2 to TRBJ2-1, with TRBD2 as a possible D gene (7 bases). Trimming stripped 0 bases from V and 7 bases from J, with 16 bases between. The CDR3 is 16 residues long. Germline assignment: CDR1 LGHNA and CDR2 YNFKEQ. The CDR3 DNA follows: TGTGCCAGCAGCCAAGATCTGTGGGGGGGCAATAATGAGCAGTTCTTC. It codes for CASSQDLWGGNNEQFF.

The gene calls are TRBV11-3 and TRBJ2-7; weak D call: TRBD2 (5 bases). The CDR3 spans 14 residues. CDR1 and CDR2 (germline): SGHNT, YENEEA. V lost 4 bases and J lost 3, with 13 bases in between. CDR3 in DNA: TGTGCCAGCAGCTCGAACCGCGGGCTCTACGAGCAGTACTTC. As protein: CASSSNRGLYEQYF. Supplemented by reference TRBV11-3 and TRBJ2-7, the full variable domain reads EAGVVQSPRYKIIEKKQPVAFWCNPISGHNTLYWYLQNLGQGPELLIRYENEEAVDDSQLPKDRFSAERLKGVDSTLKIQPAELGDSAVYLCASSSNRGLYEQYFGPGTRLTVT.

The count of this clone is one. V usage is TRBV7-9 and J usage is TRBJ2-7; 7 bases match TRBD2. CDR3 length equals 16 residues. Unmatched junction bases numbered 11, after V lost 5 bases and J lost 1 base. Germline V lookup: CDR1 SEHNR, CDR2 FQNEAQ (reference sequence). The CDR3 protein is CASSPLGSSGSYEQYF. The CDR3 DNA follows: TGTGCCAGCAGCCCGCTGGGGTCTAGCGGTTCCTACGAGCAGTACTTC.